The 25 T cell receptor beta chains below all came from one sample that was sequenced in a study of post-analysis software for immune sequencing data. General study points: Patients had higher frequencies than controls of roughly 5 TRBV segments, including TRBV5-6, TRBV5-1 and TRBV20-1.

Antigen specificity for these receptors is unknown. Unique molecular identifiers featured in each of the TCR beta cDNA libraries. In TCRdb, the PCR reads were re-called with MiXCR into one record per CDR3 protein. The table shows roughly 800,000 distinct CDR3 sequences, with about half occurring only once. What was sequenced was blood. The receptors derive from a girl aged 5 to 17 with multiple sclerosis.

The chain couples TRBV6-1 to TRBJ2-3; D gene ambiguous. The V end lost 2 bases, the J end lost 1 base, and 10 bases lay between the germline ends. Germline V gene data show CDR1 as MNHNS and CDR2 as SASEGT. This CDR3 region has 15 residues. CDR3 DNA sequence: TGTGCCAGCAGTGAAACATTGGTTGGCACAGATACGCAGTATTTT. This translates into CASSETLVGTDTQYF.

This clonotype was counted only a few times. V usage is TRBV29-1 and J usage is TRBJ2-5; 11 nucleotides match TRBD2. Germline CDR1 is SQVTM and CDR2 is ANQGSEA. The ends lost 4 bases at V and 11 bases at J; junction bases unmatched: 12. This CDR3 contains 14 residues. CDR3 sequence: CSVGGSGRAGEQYF. CDR3 DNA sequence: TGCAGCGTTGGTGGTAGCGGGAGGGCGGGAGAGCAGTACTTC.

The table lists this clonotype with a few counts. DNA for the CDR3: TGTGCCAGCAGCTTAGTTACCGGGGGGTACGAGCAGTACTTC. Translated, it gives CASSLVTGGYEQYF. The chain carries TRBV7-2 and TRBJ2-7; 7 nucleotides line up with TRBD2. The CDR3 totals 14 residues. Germline V CDR1 and CDR2: SGHTA, FQGNSA. The ends lost 1 base at V and 4 bases at J; junction bases unmatched: 4.

The V call is TRBV6-4, the J call TRBJ2-1; the match to TRBD1 covers 8 bases. The germline V gene has CDR1 MRHNA and CDR2 SNTAGT. V was clipped by 2 bases and J by 2 bases; unmatched bases: 8. The CDR3 runs to 17 residues. The CDR3 DNA reads TGTGCCAGCAGTGACCCATCTACAGGGGGGCCCTACAATGAGCAGTTCTTC. Amino acid sequence: CASSDPSTGGPYNEQFF.

This chain uses TRBV18 with TRBJ2-1; 9 positions agree with TRBD1. This CDR3 comprises 15 residues. The germline gives CDR1 KGHSH, CDR2 LQKENI. With 3 bases clipped from V and 5 bases from J, the junction kept 5 bases outside the gene matches. CDR3 protein: CASSPTGQGDNEQFF. The CDR3 region has the DNA TGTGCCAGCTCACCTACGGGACAGGGAGACAATGAGCAGTTCTTC.

This clonotype was found many times. The chain has TRBV6-6 and TRBJ2-3; D unclear. Germline V lookup: CDR1 MNHNY, CDR2 SVGAGI (reference sequence). Trimming took 6 bases from V and 5 from J, leaving 21 bases between them. The CDR3 covers 16 residues. The CDR3 sequence is CASSRQGFGAGDTQYF. The CDR3 bases are TGTGCCAGCAGCCGCCAAGGGTTCGGCGCTGGAGATACGCAGTATTTT.

The chain couples TRBV4-3 to TRBJ2-7, with TRBD2 matching 8 bases. The CDR3 sequence is 15 residues long. Germline lookup yields CDR1 LGHNA and CDR2 YSLEER. V lost 4 bases, J lost 5 bases, and 10 bases stayed unmatched. The CDR3 is CASSRVASGSHEQYF. CDR3 DNA: TGCGCCAGCAGCCGCGTCGCCAGCGGGAGCCACGAGCAGTACTTC.

This clonotype appeared a few times. The chain couples TRBV10-3 to TRBJ2-1; a possible D gene is TRBD2 (5 bases). Trimming removed 2 bases from V and 0 bases from J, with 11 bases in between. Germline V gene sequence: CDR1 ENHRY, CDR2 SYGVKD. The CDR3 extends over 16 amino acids. CDR3: CAISEASRSSYNEQFF. The CDR3 region has the DNA TGTGCCATCAGTGAGGCTAGCCGAAGCTCCTACAATGAGCAGTTCTTC.

CDR3 sequence (DNA): TGTGCCAGCAGTGCCTCATATGGCTACACCTTC. It yields the protein CASSASYGYTF. This rearrangement joins TRBV12-3 or TRBV12-4 to TRBJ1-2; no clear D gene. V lost 5 bases and J 5 bases, leaving 6 bases between the germline ends. The CDR3 extends over 11 amino acids.

This clonotype has just a few counts. The genes are TRBV29-1 and TRBJ2-1; 9 bases are a match to TRBD2. The germline V gene encodes CDR1 SQVTM and CDR2 ANQGSEA. The junction had 8 bases not matched to a gene; V was cut back by 2 bases and J by 9 bases. The CDR3 contains 14 residues. The CDR3 DNA sequence: TGCAGCGTTGAAAGACTGGCGGGAGGGGTTGAGCAGTTCTTC. It codes for CSVERLAGGVEQFF.

This chain connects TRBV29-1 to TRBJ2-7; D not certain. Germline values: CDR1 SQVTM, CDR2 ANQGSEA. This CDR3 has 12 residues. Trimming stripped 3 bases from V and 7 bases from J, with 13 bases between. The CDR3, as DNA: TGCAGCGTTGATATAGTCGGTGATGAGCAGTACTTC. Protein product: CSVDIVGDEQYF.

The V gene is TRBV6-6, the J gene TRBJ1-4; possible D gene TRBD1, 6 bases. The V and J ends lost 6 bases and 7 bases respectively, with 18 bases between them. Germline V gives CDR1 MNHNY, CDR2 SVGAGI (reference sequence). The CDR3 covers 15 residues. In nucleotides, the CDR3 is TGTGCCAGCAGCCTCTCGAGTGGGGGCTCTGAAAAACTGTTTTTT. This translates into CASSLSSGGSEKLFF.

This chain uses TRBV20-1 with TRBJ2-7; D is tentatively TRBD1 or TRBD2 (5 bases each). There are 13 residues in the CDR3. Germline V CDR1 and CDR2: DFQATT, SNEGSKA (reference sequence). Trimming cost V 5 bases and J 7 bases, with 18 bases left between them. In DNA form, the CDR3 reads TGCAGTGCTCCATCTGAGGGGCTGGGGGAGCAGTACTTC. It encodes CSAPSEGLGEQYF.

The genes are TRBV4-3 and TRBJ1-2; D call uncertain. The germline V gene has CDR1 LGHNA and CDR2 YSLEER. Trimming shortened V by 0 bases and J by 7 bases, and 15 bases separated the two germline ends. The CDR3 is made up of 15 amino acids. CDR3 region: CASSQDPGMVAGYTF. The CDR3 DNA reads as TGCGCCAGCAGCCAAGACCCGGGTATGGTAGCTGGCTACACCTTC.

This clonotype was counted only a few times. V gene TRBV29-1 combines with J gene TRBJ2-7, with TRBD2 matching 7 bases. The CDR3 runs 13 residues. V lost 0 bases and J lost 6; bases outside the gene matches: 5. Germline loops: CDR1 SQVTM, CDR2 ANQGSEA. DNA for the CDR3: TGCAGCGTTGAAGACCGGGGAGGGATCGAGCAGTACTTC. It specifies CSVEDRGGIEQYF.

V is TRBV27 and J is TRBJ1-1, with TRBD1 matching 7 bases. The CDR3 length is 15 residues. Germline values: CDR1 MNHEY, CDR2 SMNVEV (reference sequence). V gave up 4 bases and J gave up 6 bases; unmatched junction bases: 11. The CDR3 here is CASSWAAGQGAEAFF. DNA of the CDR3: TGTGCCAGCAGTTGGGCGGCGGGTCAGGGGGCTGAAGCTTTCTTT.

V usage is TRBV20-1 and J usage is TRBJ2-1; unclear D gene. This CDR3 spans 14 amino acids. Per the germline V gene, CDR1 is DFQATT and CDR2 is SNEGSKA (reference sequence). Trimming shortened V by 2 bases and J by 2 bases, and 10 bases separated the two germline ends. CDR3 region: CSARHPRTYNEQFF. CDR3 DNA sequence: TGCAGTGCTAGACACCCCAGGACCTACAATGAGCAGTTCTTC.

The chain uses TRBV7-8 and TRBJ2-1; 8 nucleotides agree with TRBD2. The CDR3 spans 19 residues. In germline, CDR1 is SGHVS, CDR2 FQNEAQ. V shed 5 bases and J 2 bases; nucleotides not matched to a gene: 17. The CDR3 bases are TGTGCCAGCAGCCCCATCAGCTCCCGACTAGCGACAACCTACAATGAGCAGTTCTTC. This sequence encodes CASSPISSRLATTYNEQFF.

V gene TRBV7-9 combines with J gene TRBJ2-1; TRBD1 is a possible D gene (5 bases). This CDR3 contains 14 residues. Trimming shortened V by 5 bases and J by 4 bases, and 12 bases separated the two germline ends. Germline lookup yields CDR1 SEHNR and CDR2 FQNEAQ (reference sequence). In nucleotides, the CDR3 is TGTGCCAGCAGCCAGAAACAGGAGTACAATGAGCAGTTCTTC. Protein sequence: CASSQKQEYNEQFF.

V is TRBV30 and J is TRBJ2-6; unclear D gene. The V gene's germline CDR1 is GTSNPN and CDR2 SVGIG (reference sequence). Trimming pared 0 bases from V and 4 bases from J, leaving 4 bases between. The CDR3 has 13 amino acids. Here the CDR3 reads CAWSVPGANVLTF. DNA for the CDR3: TGTGCCTGGAGTGTACCAGGGGCCAACGTCCTGACTTTC.

The chain combines TRBV12-3 or TRBV12-4 with TRBJ2-1, with 11 bases matching TRBD2. Losses at the gene ends were 6 bases for V and 6 bases for J; bases not matched to a gene: 10. CDR3 length: 16 amino acids. The CDR3 spells CASSHSLAGGFNEQFF. CDR3 in DNA: TGTGCCAGCAGCCATTCCCTAGCGGGAGGCTTCAATGAGCAGTTCTTC.

The chain recombines TRBV12-3 or TRBV12-4 with TRBJ1-5, with D perhaps TRBD1 (5 bases). CDR3 length equals 15 residues. V gave up 7 bases and J gave up 1 base, with 14 bases separating them. Here the CDR3 reads CASTFDSLSNQPQHF. The DNA of the CDR3 is TGTGCCAGCACCTTCGACAGCCTAAGCAATCAGCCCCAGCATTTT.

The J gene is TRBJ2-5, the V gene TRBV6-5; D might be TRBD1 or TRBD2, each matching 6 bases. Germline CDR1 reads MNHEY; CDR2 reads SVGAGI. Trimming left V 0 bases short and J 4 bases short, with 24 bases between. The CDR3 is 19 amino acids. The CDR3 DNA reads as TGTGCCAGCAGTTACTCGAGGGGGACTTATCGTGGCGCCTTAGAGACCCAGTACTTC. Its translation: CASSYSRGTYRGALETQYF.

The sample holds a few counts of this clonotype. The rearrangement links TRBV6-6 to TRBJ2-7; no clear D gene. V dropped 11 bases and J dropped 2 bases, with 13 bases sitting between them. CDR3 length: 12 amino acids. Per germline, CDR1 MNHNY and CDR2 SVGAGI (reference sequence). The DNA of the CDR3 is TGTGCCCCACAGAAGAGTCCCTACGAGCAGTACTTC. Residues: CAPQKSPYEQYF.

J is TRBJ2-1 and V is TRBV7-2; TRBD2 matches at 8 bases. Germline values: CDR1 SGHTA, CDR2 FQGNSA. V trimming: 4 bases; J trimming: 9 bases; junction bases outside the gene matches: 2. CDR3 length: 12 residues. CDR3 loop: CASSSLAVEQFF. CDR3 in DNA: TGTGCCAGCAGCTCACTAGCGGTTGAGCAGTTCTTC.